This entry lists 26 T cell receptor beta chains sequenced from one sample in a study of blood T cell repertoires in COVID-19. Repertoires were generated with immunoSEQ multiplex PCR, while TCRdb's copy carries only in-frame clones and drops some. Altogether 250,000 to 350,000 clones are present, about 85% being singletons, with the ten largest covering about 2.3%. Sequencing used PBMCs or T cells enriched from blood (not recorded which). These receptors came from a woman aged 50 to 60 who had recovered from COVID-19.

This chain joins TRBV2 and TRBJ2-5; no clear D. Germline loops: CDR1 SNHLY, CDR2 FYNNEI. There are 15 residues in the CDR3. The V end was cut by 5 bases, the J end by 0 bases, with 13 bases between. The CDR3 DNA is TGTGCCAGCAGTTTTGACGACTCTCACCAAGAGACCCAGTACTTC. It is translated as CASSFDDSHQETQYF.

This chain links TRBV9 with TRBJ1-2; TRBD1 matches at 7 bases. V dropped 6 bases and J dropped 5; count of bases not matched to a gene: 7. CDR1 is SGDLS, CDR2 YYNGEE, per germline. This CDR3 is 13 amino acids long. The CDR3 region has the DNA TGTGCCAGCACCTCAGGGGGGAGGTATGGCTACACCTTC. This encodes CASTSGGRYGYTF.

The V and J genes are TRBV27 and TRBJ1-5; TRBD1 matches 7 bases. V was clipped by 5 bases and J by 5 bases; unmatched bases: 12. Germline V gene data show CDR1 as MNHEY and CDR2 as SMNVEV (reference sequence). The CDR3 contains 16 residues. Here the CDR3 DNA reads TGTGCCAGCAGTCCCAGATACGACAGGGAACATCAGCCCCAGCATTTT. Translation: CASSPRYDREHQPQHF.

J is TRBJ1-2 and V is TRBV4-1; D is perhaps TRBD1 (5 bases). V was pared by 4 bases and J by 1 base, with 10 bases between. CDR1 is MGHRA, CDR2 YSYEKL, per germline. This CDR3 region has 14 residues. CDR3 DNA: TGCGCCAGCAGCCCGGAGGGGTTTAACTATGGCTACACCTTC. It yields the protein CASSPEGFNYGYTF.

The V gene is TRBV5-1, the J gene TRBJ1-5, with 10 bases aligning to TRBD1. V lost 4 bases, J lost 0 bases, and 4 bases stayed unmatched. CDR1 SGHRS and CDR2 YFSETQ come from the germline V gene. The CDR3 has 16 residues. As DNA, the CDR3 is TGCGCCAGCAGCCCCGGACAGGGGGATAGCAATCAGCCCCAGCATTTT. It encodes CASSPGQGDSNQPQHF.

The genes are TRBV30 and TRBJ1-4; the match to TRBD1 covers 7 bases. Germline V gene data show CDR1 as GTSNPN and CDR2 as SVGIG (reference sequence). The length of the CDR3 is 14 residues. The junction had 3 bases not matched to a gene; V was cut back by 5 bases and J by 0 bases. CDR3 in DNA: TGTGCCTGGCTCGGGACAGCAACTAATGAAAAACTGTTTTTT. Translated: CAWLGTATNEKLFF.

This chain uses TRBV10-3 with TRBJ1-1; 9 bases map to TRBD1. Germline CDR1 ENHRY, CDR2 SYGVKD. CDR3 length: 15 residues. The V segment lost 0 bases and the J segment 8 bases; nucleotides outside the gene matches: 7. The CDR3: CAISESGTGGREAFF. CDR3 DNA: TGTGCCATCAGTGAGTCTGGTACAGGGGGCAGGGAAGCTTTCTTT.

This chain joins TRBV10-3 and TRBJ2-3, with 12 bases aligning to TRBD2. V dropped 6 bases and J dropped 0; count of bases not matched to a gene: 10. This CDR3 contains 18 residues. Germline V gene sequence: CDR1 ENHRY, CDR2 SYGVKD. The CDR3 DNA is TGTGCCATCAGAACGACTAGCGGGGGCCTCAGAAGCACAGATACGCAGTATTTT. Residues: CAIRTTSGGLRSTDTQYF.

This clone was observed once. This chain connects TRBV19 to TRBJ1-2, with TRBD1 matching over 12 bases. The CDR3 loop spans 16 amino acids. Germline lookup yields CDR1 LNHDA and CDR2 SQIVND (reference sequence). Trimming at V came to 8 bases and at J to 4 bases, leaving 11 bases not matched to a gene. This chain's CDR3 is CASDSGTGGESYGYTF. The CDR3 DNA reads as TGTGCCAGTGATTCCGGGACAGGGGGCGAATCCTATGGCTACACCTTC.

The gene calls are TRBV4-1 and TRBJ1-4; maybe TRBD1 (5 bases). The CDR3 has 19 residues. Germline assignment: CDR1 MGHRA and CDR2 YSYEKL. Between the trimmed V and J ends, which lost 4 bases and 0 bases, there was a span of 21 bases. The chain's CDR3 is CASSPAQTSGSATNEKLFF. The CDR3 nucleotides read TGCGCCAGCAGCCCGGCTCAGACTTCAGGGTCCGCAACTAATGAAAAACTGTTTTTT.

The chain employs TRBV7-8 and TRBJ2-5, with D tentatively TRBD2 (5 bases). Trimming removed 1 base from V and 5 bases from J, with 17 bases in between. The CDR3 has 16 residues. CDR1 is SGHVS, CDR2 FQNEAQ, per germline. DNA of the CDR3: TGTGCCAGCAGCTTAGGGAGCGTGCGGCCGGGGGAGACCCAGTACTTC. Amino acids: CASSLGSVRPGETQYF.

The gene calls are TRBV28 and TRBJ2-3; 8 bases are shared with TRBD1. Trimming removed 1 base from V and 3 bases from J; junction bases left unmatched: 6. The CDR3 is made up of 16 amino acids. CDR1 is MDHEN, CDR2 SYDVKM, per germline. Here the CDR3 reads CASSLSLQGVTDTQYF. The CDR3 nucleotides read TGTGCCAGCAGTTTATCATTACAGGGGGTGACAGATACGCAGTATTTT.

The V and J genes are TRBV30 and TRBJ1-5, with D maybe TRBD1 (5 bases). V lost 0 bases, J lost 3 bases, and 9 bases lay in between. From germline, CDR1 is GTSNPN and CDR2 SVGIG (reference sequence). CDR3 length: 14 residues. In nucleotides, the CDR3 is TGTGCCTGGAGTGTTTCAGGGTTCAATCAGCCCCAGCATTTT. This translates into CAWSVSGFNQPQHF.

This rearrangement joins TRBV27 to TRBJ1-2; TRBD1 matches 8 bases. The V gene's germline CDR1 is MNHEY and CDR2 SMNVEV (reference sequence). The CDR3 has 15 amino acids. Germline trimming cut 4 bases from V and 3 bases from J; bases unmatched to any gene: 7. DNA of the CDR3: TGTGCCAGCAGTTCGCGACAGGGGCTACACTATGGCTACACCTTC. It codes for CASSSRQGLHYGYTF.

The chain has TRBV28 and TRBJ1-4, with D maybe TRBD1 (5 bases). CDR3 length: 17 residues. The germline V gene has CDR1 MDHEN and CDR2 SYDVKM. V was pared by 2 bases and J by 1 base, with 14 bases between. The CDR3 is CASSLAAVQGTNEKLFF. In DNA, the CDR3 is TGTGCCAGCAGTTTAGCTGCAGTGCAGGGAACTAATGAAAAACTGTTTTTT.

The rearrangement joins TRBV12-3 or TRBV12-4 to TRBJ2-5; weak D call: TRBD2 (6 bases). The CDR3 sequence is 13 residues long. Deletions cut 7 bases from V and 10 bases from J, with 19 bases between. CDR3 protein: CASMTGTRGGQYF. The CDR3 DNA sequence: TGTGCCAGCATGACCGGGACCCGGGGAGGCCAGTACTTC.

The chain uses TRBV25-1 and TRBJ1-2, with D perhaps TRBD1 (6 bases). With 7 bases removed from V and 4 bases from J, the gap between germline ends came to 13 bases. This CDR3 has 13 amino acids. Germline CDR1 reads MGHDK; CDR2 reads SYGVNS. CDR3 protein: CASKGGGSYGYTF. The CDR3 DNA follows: TGTGCCAGCAAGGGGGGGGGCTCCTATGGCTACACCTTC.

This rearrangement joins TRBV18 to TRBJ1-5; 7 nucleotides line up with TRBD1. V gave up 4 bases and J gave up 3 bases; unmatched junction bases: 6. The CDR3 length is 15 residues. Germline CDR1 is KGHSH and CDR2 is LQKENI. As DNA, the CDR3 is TGTGCCAGCTCACAAGAAACAGGGGACAATCAGCCCCAGCATTTT. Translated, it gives CASSQETGDNQPQHF.

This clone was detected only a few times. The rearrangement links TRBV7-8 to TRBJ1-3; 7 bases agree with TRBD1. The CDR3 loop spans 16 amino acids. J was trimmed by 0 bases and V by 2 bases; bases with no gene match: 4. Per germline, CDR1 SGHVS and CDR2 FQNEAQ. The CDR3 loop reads CASSLTGVSSGNTIYF. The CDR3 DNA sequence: TGTGCCAGCAGCTTAACAGGGGTCTCCTCTGGAAACACCATATATTTT.

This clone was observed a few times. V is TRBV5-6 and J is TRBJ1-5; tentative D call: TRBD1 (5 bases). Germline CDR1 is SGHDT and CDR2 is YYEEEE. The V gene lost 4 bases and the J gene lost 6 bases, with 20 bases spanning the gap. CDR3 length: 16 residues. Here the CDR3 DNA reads TGTGCCAGCAGCCTCATGGGGGGGAGTAAGATTCAGCCCCAGCATTTT. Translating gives CASSLMGGSKIQPQHF.

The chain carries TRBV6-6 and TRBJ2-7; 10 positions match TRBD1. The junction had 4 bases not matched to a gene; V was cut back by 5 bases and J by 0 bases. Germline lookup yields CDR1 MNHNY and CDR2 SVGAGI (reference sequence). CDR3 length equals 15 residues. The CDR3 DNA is TGTGCCAGCAGTCCCCGGGACAGGGGCTCCTACGAGCAGTACTTC. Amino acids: CASSPRDRGSYEQYF.

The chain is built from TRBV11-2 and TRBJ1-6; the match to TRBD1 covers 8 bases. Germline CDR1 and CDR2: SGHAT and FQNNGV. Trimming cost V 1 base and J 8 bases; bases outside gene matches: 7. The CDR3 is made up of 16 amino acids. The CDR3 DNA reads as TGTGCCAGCAGCTTAGGTCGGACAGGGCCCGATTCACCCCTCCACTTT. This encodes CASSLGRTGPDSPLHF.

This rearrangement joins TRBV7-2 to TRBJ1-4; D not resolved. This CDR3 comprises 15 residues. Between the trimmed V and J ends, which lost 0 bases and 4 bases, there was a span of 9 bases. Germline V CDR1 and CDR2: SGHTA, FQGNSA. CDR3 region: CASSLAAGSNEKLFF. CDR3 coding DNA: TGTGCCAGCAGCTTAGCGGCAGGCAGTAATGAAAAACTGTTTTTT.

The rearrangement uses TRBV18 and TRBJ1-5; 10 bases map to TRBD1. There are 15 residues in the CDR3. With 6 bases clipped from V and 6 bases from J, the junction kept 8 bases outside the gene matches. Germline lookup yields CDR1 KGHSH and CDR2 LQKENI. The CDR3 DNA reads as TGTGCCAGCTCGCTTGGGACAGGGGTAATTCAGCCCCAGCATTTT. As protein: CASSLGTGVIQPQHF.

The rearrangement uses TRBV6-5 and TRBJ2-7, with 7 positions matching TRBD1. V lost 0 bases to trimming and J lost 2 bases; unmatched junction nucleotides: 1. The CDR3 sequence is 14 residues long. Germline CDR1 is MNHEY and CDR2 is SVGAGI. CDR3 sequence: CASSYSQGAYEQYF. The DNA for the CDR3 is TGTGCCAGCAGTTACTCGCAGGGGGCCTACGAGCAGTACTTC.

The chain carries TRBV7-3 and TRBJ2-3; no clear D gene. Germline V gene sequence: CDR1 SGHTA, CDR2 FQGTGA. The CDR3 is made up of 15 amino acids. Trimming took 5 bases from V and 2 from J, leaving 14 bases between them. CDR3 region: CASSPTGPVTDTQYF. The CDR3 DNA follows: TGTGCCAGCAGCCCAACTGGGCCAGTCACAGATACGCAGTATTTT.